These T cell receptor beta chains were read from a single sample in a study of T-cell reconstitution after alpha-beta-depleted transplantation in children. Each CDR3 protein is one row after TCRdb ran MiXCR on the PCR reads. The sample has 420,000 or so distinct CDR3 sequences, approximately 10% seen once; the top ten hold nearly 5.5%. The starting material was PBMCs from the stem cell graft donor, obtained from the stem cell graft. The source is a human donor who donated a stem cell graft to a child with acute myeloid leukemia. Each CDR3 is given with its conserved first and last residue. A D gene is named only where the DNA matches it firmly. Part of the rows lack a size; the others show once, few, many or a class for expanded clones.

clone size	V gene	J gene	D gene	CDR3 DNA	CDR3 protein
few	TRBV29-1	TRBJ2-2	NA	TGCAGCGCTCCCAGGGTCACCGGGGAGCTGTTTTTT	CSAPRVTGELFF
few	TRBV5-1	TRBJ1-1	NA	TGCGCCAGCAGCCGGCTGGGACCCGAAGCTTTCTTT	CASSRLGPEAFF
few	TRBV7-2	TRBJ1-1	NA	TGTGCCAGCAACCACATCGCTCCGAACACTGAAGCTTTCTTT	CASNHIAPNTEAFF
few	TRBV20-1	TRBJ2-3	NA	TGCAGTGCTAGAGAGGTGACAGATACGCAGTATTTT	CSAREVTDTQYF
many	TRBV18	TRBJ2-1	TRBD2	TGTGCCAGCAGCCCTCCGACTAGCGGGGGGTACAATGAGCAGTTCTTC	CASSPPTSGGYNEQFF
many	TRBV5-6	TRBJ2-4	NA	TGTGCCAGCAGCTTGAATAACAGGGATCCGTACTTC	CASSLNNRDPYF
few	TRBV18	TRBJ1-1	TRBD1	TGTGCCAGCTCACCGGGGACAGGGGAGGGCACTGAAGCTTTCTTT	CASSPGTGEGTEAFF
once	TRBV18	TRBJ1-5	NA	TGTGCCAGCTCCGAGATACAGGGAAGCAATCAGCCCCAGCATTTT	CASSEIQGSNQPQHF
few	TRBV11-2	TRBJ1-6	NA	TGTGCCAGCAGCTTACAGACAGGAACTAATTCACCCCTCCACTTT	CASSLQTGTNSPLHF
NA	TRBV12-3/TRBV12-4	TRBJ1-2	NA	TGTGCCAGCAGCGACCGGGACCTTTTTAACTATGGCTACACCTTC	CASSDRDLFNYGYTF
NA	TRBV20-1	TRBJ2-1	TRBD2	TGCAGTGCCACCCGGGGGGGACTACCGCGGACTAGCGCTCTTCACAATGAGCAGTTCTTC	CSATRGGLPRTSALHNEQFF
NA	TRBV6-6	TRBJ1-2	NA	TGTGCCAGCAGCTTCCCCCCGTACTACACCTTC	CASSFPPYYTF
many	TRBV10-3	TRBJ2-5	TRBD2	TGTGCCATCCGGGCGGGAGGACAAGAGACCCAGTACTTC	CAIRAGGQETQYF
NA	TRBV3-1	TRBJ2-6	NA	TGTGCCAGCAGCCAAGATGGTGTTTCTGGGGCCAACGTCCTGACTTTC	CASSQDGVSGANVLTF
NA	TRBV7-2	TRBJ2-3	NA	TGTGCCAGCAGCCCCGGAGGAGGAGATACGCAGTATTTT	CASSPGGGDTQYF
few	TRBV3-1	TRBJ2-5	TRBD2	TGTGCCAGCAGCTGGACTAGCGGGAGCCAAGAGACCCAGTACTTC	CASSWTSGSQETQYF
NA	TRBV7-7	TRBJ1-2	NA	TGTGCCACCCCCGAAAAGCACTTGTTCGTTCGCTACACCTTC	CATPEKHLFVRYTF
many	TRBV20-1	TRBJ1-1	NA	TGCAGTGCTAGGGTAGGGAACACTGAAGCTTTCTTT	CSARVGNTEAFF
NA	TRBV7-9	TRBJ2-1	TRBD1	TGTGCCAGCAGCCCACGTTCAGGGGGCTTGAATGAGCAGTTCTTC	CASSPRSGGLNEQFF
NA	TRBV20-1	TRBJ2-2	TRBD2	TGCAGTGCTGAGGGGACTAGCGGGGGGGCCACCGGGGAGCTGTTTTTT	CSAEGTSGGATGELFF
many	TRBV27	TRBJ2-6	NA	TGTGCCAGCAGTTTAGGACGGGCCAACGTCCTGACTTTC	CASSLGRANVLTF
few	TRBV29-1	TRBJ1-2	TRBD1	TGCAGCGTTGAAGGACAGGGGGCGGATGGCTACACCTTC	CSVEGQGADGYTF
many	TRBV7-2	TRBJ1-2	NA	TGTGCCAGCAGCTTAGACGGTACAGTTGGCTACACCTTC	CASSLDGTVGYTF
NA	TRBV20-1	TRBJ2-3	NA	TGCAGTGCCAGGGCCCTTGGTGGCACAGATACGCAGTATTTT	CSARALGGTDTQYF
NA	TRBV10-2	TRBJ2-3	NA	TGCGCCAGCAGTGAGCTTACAGATACGCAGTATTTT	CASSELTDTQYF
many	TRBV5-1	TRBJ2-5	NA	TGCGCCAGCAGCTCAGAACCCACGACCCAGTACTTC	CASSSEPTTQYF
few	TRBV7-2	TRBJ1-1	NA	TGTGCCAGCAGCTTGTACGGTTCGAACACTGAAGCTTTCTTT	CASSLYGSNTEAFF
many	TRBV20-1	TRBJ2-7	TRBD2	TGCAGTGCTAGAGGGACTAGCGGGAGCTACGAGCAGTACTTC	CSARGTSGSYEQYF
NA	TRBV5-1	TRBJ2-7	NA	TGCGCCAGCAACCATGAGCCTCCGACAGCCACCTACGAGCAGTACTTC	CASNHEPPTATYEQYF
few	TRBV9	TRBJ1-3	NA	TGTGCCAGCAGCGCCGGTCAGGGATCTGGAAACACCATATATTTT	CASSAGQGSGNTIYF
many	TRBV10-3	TRBJ2-3	NA	TGTGCCATCAGTGATGTTGGGGCAGATACGCAGTATTTT	CAISDVGADTQYF
NA	TRBV12-3/TRBV12-4	TRBJ2-3	TRBD2	TGTGCCAGTGAGGGCGGGGGGGCCCAAAATACGCAGTATTTT	CASEGGGAQNTQYF
few	TRBV24-1	TRBJ2-1	NA	TGTGCTCGAAACGGCGTGGATGAGCAGTTCTTC	CARNGVDEQFF
NA	TRBV12-3/TRBV12-4	TRBJ2-3	NA	TGTGCCAGCAGGGAGGGAACGGGCGATACGCAGTATTTT	CASREGTGDTQYF
NA	TRBV2	TRBJ2-5	NA	TGTGCCAGCAGTGACTACGAGACCCAGTACTTC	CASSDYETQYF
few	TRBV20-1	TRBJ2-1	NA	TGCAGTGCTAGAGCCCCCCTGGGCTCCTACAATGAGCAGTTCTTC	CSARAPLGSYNEQFF
many	TRBV20-1	TRBJ2-7	NA	TGCAGTGCTAGAGATGCTGGCCAACCCTACGAGCAGTACTTC	CSARDAGQPYEQYF
few	TRBV6-1	TRBJ1-6	NA	TGTGCCAGCAGCTCCAGGGACGTGCACGATTCACCCCTCCACTTT	CASSSRDVHDSPLHF
few	TRBV7-6	TRBJ2-3	TRBD2	TGTGCCAGCAGCTTAGATAGCGGGAGGGCGGAAGATACGCAGTATTTT	CASSLDSGRAEDTQYF
NA	TRBV5-1	TRBJ2-1	TRBD1	TGCGCCAGCAGCTTGGCCGGGACAGGTGAGCAGTTCTTC	CASSLAGTGEQFF
NA	TRBV20-1	TRBJ2-3	TRBD1	TGCAGTGCTAGAGATGGACAGGGGGGGGATACGCAGTATTTT	CSARDGQGGDTQYF
NA	TRBV9	TRBJ1-4	NA	TGTGCCAGCAGCGTAGGAGAACGGGGGGGCGAAAAACTGTTTTTT	CASSVGERGGEKLFF
NA	TRBV6-1	TRBJ1-5	NA	TGTGCCAGCGGTCCCGGGGGGGCCAATCAGCCCCAGCATTTT	CASGPGGANQPQHF
few	TRBV7-8	TRBJ2-3	NA	TGTGCCAGCAGCCTTTTATGGGCGGGGACAGATACGCAGTATTTT	CASSLLWAGTDTQYF
many	TRBV5-6	TRBJ2-5	TRBD2	TGTGCCAGCAGCTTGCTAGCGGGAGACCAAGAGACCCAGTACTTC	CASSLLAGDQETQYF
NA	TRBV6-5	TRBJ2-5	NA	TGTGCCAGCAGTTACGGCAAATGGGAGACCCAGTACTTC	CASSYGKWETQYF
few	TRBV6-1	TRBJ2-7	NA	TGTGCCAGCATCCTTACGGGGACCTCCTACGAGCAGTACTTC	CASILTGTSYEQYF
NA	TRBV5-1	TRBJ2-7	NA	TGCGCCAGCAGCTGGGGAGAGACAACCTACGAGCAGTACTTC	CASSWGETTYEQYF
NA	TRBV3-1	TRBJ2-5	NA	TGTGCCAGCAGCCAAGATTTTGGGGCCCAAGAGACCCAGTACTTC	CASSQDFGAQETQYF
many	TRBV20-1	TRBJ2-3	NA	TGCAGTGCTAGGTTGGCGGGTGCGTGGGATACGCAGTATTTT	CSARLAGAWDTQYF
NA	TRBV5-1	TRBJ1-3	NA	TGCGCCAGCAGCCCCTTGACAGGAGCCGGAAACACCATATATTTT	CASSPLTGAGNTIYF
once	TRBV29-1	TRBJ2-7	TRBD2	TGCAGCGTCATCACTAGCGGGAGTGCCTACTACGAGCAGTACTTC	CSVITSGSAYYEQYF
NA	TRBV5-5	TRBJ1-1	TRBD1	TGTGCCAGCAGCCTAACATTACAGGGGGCAACTGAAGCTTTCTTT	CASSLTLQGATEAFF
many	TRBV4-1	TRBJ2-2	TRBD2	TGCGCCAGCAGCCAAGATAGCGGGGGGGCGAACACCGGGGAGCTGTTTTTT	CASSQDSGGANTGELFF
NA	TRBV4-3	TRBJ2-1	TRBD2	TGCGCCAGCAGCCCCACAGTCGGGCTAGCGGGCCACAATGAGCAGTTCTTC	CASSPTVGLAGHNEQFF